The 10 T cell receptor beta chains below all came from one sample that was sequenced in a study of tumor-infiltrating lymphocytes in primary liver carcinoma. Bulk tissue was left unsorted, and RNA and DNA were co-extracted from about 20-30 mg of it. From roughly 0.55 ug of total RNA, TCR beta-specific cDNA was reverse-transcribed using a constant-region primer. Generation of the TCR beta libraries relied on three nested multiplex PCR rounds using slightly modified ARM-PCR. Forward primers for TRBV1-TRBV30 and a C-beta reverse primer served the first two PCR rounds, at roughly 10 cycles each. TCRdb fed the multiplex PCR reads into MiXCR, producing one record per CDR3 protein. This sample has tens of thousands of distinct CDR3 sequences, with roughly 80% found just once. Sequencing was done on a sample of tumor-adjacent normal liver tissue. The origin of the receptors is a woman aged 30 to 39 with primary liver carcinoma and hepatitis B virus infection.

This clonotype was observed at least ten times. The V call is TRBV28, the J call TRBJ2-1; D is ambiguous. Trimming took 2 bases from V and 2 from J, leaving 10 bases between them. The CDR3 covers 15 residues. CDR1 and CDR2 from the germline V gene are MDHEN and SYDVKM. The CDR3 sequence: CASSLAAPPYNEQFF. In DNA form, the CDR3 reads TGTGCCAGCAGTTTAGCTGCGCCACCCTACAATGAGCAGTTCTTC.

The V gene is TRBV6-2 or TRBV6-3, the J gene TRBJ2-7; D remains unclear. V lost 7 bases and J lost 4, with 8 bases in between. Germline V lookup: CDR1 MNHEY, CDR2 SVGEGT. The CDR3 is 11 amino acids. The DNA for the CDR3 is TGTGCCAGCAATCAATTGTACGAGCAGTACTTC. It specifies CASNQLYEQYF.

V and J are TRBV12-3 or TRBV12-4 and TRBJ2-3; tentatively, D is TRBD1 or TRBD2 (6 bases each). The CDR3 has 17 amino acids. The V end lost 8 bases, the J end lost 5 bases, and 26 bases lay between the germline ends. The CDR3: CASGSPTGTSRKDTQYF. CDR3 sequence (DNA): TGTGCCAGCGGTTCGCCGACAGGAACTAGCAGGAAAGATACGCAGTATTTT.

This clonotype was picked up many times. The V gene is TRBV5-5, the J gene TRBJ2-2; no clear D. V lost 5 bases, J lost 6 bases, and 11 bases lay in between. Looked up from germline, CDR1 is SGHKS and CDR2 is YYEKEE (reference sequence). There are 13 residues in the CDR3. CDR3 DNA: TGTGCCAGCAGAAACAGCTGGTCCGGGGAGCTGTTTTTT. The encoded protein is CASRNSWSGELFF.

Notes on this clonotype: One end of the junction is discordant with germline, which a read error may explain. J is TRBJ2-7 and V is TRBV12-3 or TRBV12-4, with D perhaps matching TRBD1 (5 bases). The CDR3 extends over 14 amino acids. This CDR3 reads CTSSLRQGIHEHYF. CDR3 DNA: TGTACCAGCAGTTTGAGGCAGGGAATCCACGAGCACTACTTC.

Note on this clonotype: Because the CDR3 is missing its conserved closing phenylalanine or tryptophan, this is likely a read error. V usage is TRBV4-3 and J usage is TRBJ1-5; D remains ambiguous. The length of the CDR3 is 14 residues. The germline CDR1 and CDR2 sequences are LGHNA and YSLEER. Here the CDR3 reads CASSQDPASQPQHL. CDR3 bases: TGCGCCAGCAGTCAAGATCCGGCCAGTCAGCCCCAGCATTTG.

Concerning this clonotype itself: At one of its ends the junction is not consistent with the germline gene, which may arise from a read error. The chain employs TRBV4-1 and TRBJ1-2; D is ambiguous. The germline gives CDR1 MGHRA, CDR2 YSYEKL. The CDR3 length is 15 residues. CDR3 sequence reads: CASSPGGAHNYDYTF. The DNA for the CDR3 is TGCGCCAGCAGCCCAGGAGGCGCTCATAACTATGACTACACCTTC.

With regard to this clonotype: Given a much more abundant clone one base away, this may be a read error. The missing conserved phenylalanine or tryptophan at the end of this CDR3 makes a read error likely. The J gene is TRBJ2-2, the V gene TRBV6-1; no reliable D call. The CDR3 has 15 amino acids. V was pared by 3 bases and J by 1 base, with 9 bases between. The germline CDR1 and CDR2 sequences are MNHNS and SASEGT. The CDR3: CASSEPARNTGELFS. The CDR3 bases are TGTGCCAGCAGTGAGCCGGCCCGGAACACCGGGGAGCTGTTTTCT.

This sequence joins TRBV5-1 and TRBJ1-2, with D perhaps matching TRBD1 (5 bases). Germline V gene lookup returns CDR1 SGHRS and CDR2 YFSETQ. The CDR3 loop spans 14 amino acids. Deletions cut 7 bases from V and 7 bases from J, with 20 bases between. CDR3 DNA sequence: TGCGCCAGCGGATCCGGGACGGGGGATGGTGGCTACACCTTC. It specifies CASGSGTGDGGYTF.

Regarding this clonotype: Germline is not matched at one junction end, which may reflect a read error. The chain has TRBV12-3 or TRBV12-4 and TRBJ2-7; D gene uncertain. This CDR3 spans 15 amino acids. Here the CDR3 DNA reads TGTACCAGCCTACAATCCGGTACACAAGGTCACGAGCAGTACTTC. Protein sequence: CTSLQSGTQGHEQYF.